This TCR beta chain was captured in a study of CD8+CD57+ T cells in acquired aplastic anemia. Study information: The sorted CD4+ and CD8+ cells yielded an average around 3 ug of DNA. The study, taken as a whole, reports: Levels of CD8+ Simpson's diversity were not significantly distinct in patients versus controls. Around 30 sequences, all CD8+ CDR3, were shared between patients and controls.

A remark on this clonotype: Its antigen is as yet unknown.

Profiling of TCR beta VDJ combinations and CDR3 sequences used genomic DNA as template. MiXCR was run by TCRdb on the reads, yielding one entry per CDR3 protein. This sample carries 150,000 to 200,000 distinct CDR3 sequences, 64% of them seen once, and the ten largest clones take just over 45%. This CDR3 has 17 amino acids. The ends were cut back, 4 bases at V and 0 bases at J, with 16 bases in the middle. Per germline, CDR1 SGHVS and CDR2 FNYEAQ. This clonotype originated in a human donor with severe aplastic anemia or a healthy control (not recorded which). The source material was sorted CD4+, CD8+, or CD8+CD57+ T cells (not recorded which) from PBMCs. V usage is TRBV7-6 and J usage is TRBJ2-1; D unresolved. As DNA, the CDR3 is TGTGCCAGCAGCTCCGGTTACGAGCTGGACTCCTACAATGAGCAGTTCTTC. Translated, it gives CASSSGYELDSYNEQFF.